This T cell receptor (beta chain) emerged from a study of siplizumab effects on memory and regulatory T cells. This clone has only one observation. Its target is not known. Sequenced by immunoSEQ multiplex PCR; TCRdb stores in-frame clones only, minus some. The table shows about 110,000 clones, with 92% occurring only once. Whole-study results and caveats: Among mappable alloreactive CD4+ clones, the Treg-derived fraction averaged approximately 70% with siplizumab versus around 30% in controls. Proliferating clones, CD4+ or CD8+, lacked an assignable naive or memory phenotype in roughly 80-97% of cases. A minor share of alloreactive clones matched unstimulated subsets. Confirmatory evidence of suppressive function in proliferating siplizumab-culture Tregs was not obtained.

This CDR3 contains 15 residues. Germline V gene sequence: CDR1 SGHVS, CDR2 FQNEAQ. Trimming pared 5 bases from V and 0 bases from J, leaving 14 bases between. This sequence originates from a human donor in good health. The V call is TRBV7-8, the J call TRBJ2-7; a possible D gene is TRBD2 (5 bases). Sequencing input: Tregs sorted from blood. The DNA for the CDR3 is TGTGCCAGCAGCCGAGGACTCCCTACCTCCTACGAGCAGTACTTC. It specifies CASSRGLPTSYEQYF.